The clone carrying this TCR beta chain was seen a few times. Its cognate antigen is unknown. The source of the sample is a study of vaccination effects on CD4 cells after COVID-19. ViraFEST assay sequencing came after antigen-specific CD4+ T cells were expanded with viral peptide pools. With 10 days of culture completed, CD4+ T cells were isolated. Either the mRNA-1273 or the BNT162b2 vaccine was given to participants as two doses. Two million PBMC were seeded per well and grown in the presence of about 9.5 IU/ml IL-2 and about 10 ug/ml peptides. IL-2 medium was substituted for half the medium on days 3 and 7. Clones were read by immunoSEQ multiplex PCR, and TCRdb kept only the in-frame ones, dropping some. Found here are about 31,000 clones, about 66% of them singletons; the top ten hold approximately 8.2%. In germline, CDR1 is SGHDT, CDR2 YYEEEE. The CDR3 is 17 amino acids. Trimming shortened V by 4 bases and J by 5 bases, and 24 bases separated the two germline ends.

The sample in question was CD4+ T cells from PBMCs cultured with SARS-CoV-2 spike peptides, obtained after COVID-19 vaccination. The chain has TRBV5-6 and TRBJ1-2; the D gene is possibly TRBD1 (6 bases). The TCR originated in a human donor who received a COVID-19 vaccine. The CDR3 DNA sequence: TGTGCCAGCAGCATCCCTGACGTGACAGGAGGACGGTATGGCTACACCTTC. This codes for CASSIPDVTGGRYGYTF.